The 32 T cell receptor beta chains below come from one sample, sequenced in a study of Ad26.COV2.S vaccination and SARS-CoV-2 variants. This sample's treatment: approximately 18 received Ad26.COV2.S at low or high dose, single or two shots; 5 received placebo; per-sample allocation not given. Day 63 after the first injection of vaccine or placebo was the sampling time. Assay: immunoSEQ multiplex PCR; the TCRdb copy retains only in-frame clones and omits some. The sample has some 500,000 clones; about 88% are singletons. Here the sequenced sample was peripheral blood, taken in a trial of Ad26.COV2.S vaccine versus placebo. All receptors come from a person aged 18-60 years who received the Ad26.COV2.S COVID-19 vaccine or a placebo.

A word on this clone: This sample includes further DNA sequences coding for the same CDR3. V is TRBV9 and J is TRBJ2-3, with D unresolved. The CDR3 is made up of 13 amino acids. Per the germline V gene, CDR1 is SGDLS and CDR2 is YYNGEE. V was cut by 2 bases and J by 2 bases, with 6 bases left in between. The CDR3 region is CASSVGHTDTQYF. The CDR3 nucleotides read TGTGCCAGCAGCGTGGGCCACACAGATACGCAGTATTTT.

The rearrangement uses TRBV7-3 and TRBJ2-1; D not resolved. This CDR3 is 13 amino acids long. The V end lost 3 bases, the J end lost 5 bases, and 8 bases lay between the germline ends. Germline CDR1 and CDR2: SGHTA and FQGTGA. The CDR3 sequence is CASSFSENNEQFF. The CDR3, as DNA: TGTGCCAGCAGCTTTTCGGAGAACAATGAGCAGTTCTTC.

This clone came up a few times. This chain links TRBV2 with TRBJ1-4; 8 bases are shared with TRBD1. The V segment lost 8 bases and the J segment 4 bases; nucleotides outside the gene matches: 6. The CDR3 has 14 amino acids. The germline V gene has CDR1 SNHLY and CDR2 FYNNEI. In DNA form, the CDR3 reads TGTGCCAGCCAAGGGACAGGAGGTAATGAAAAACTGTTTTTT. Translated: CASQGTGGNEKLFF.

This clone has just one count. In nucleotides, the CDR3 is TGTGCCACCAGCGCCTCGGACAGGGGTCTCCAGCCCCAGCATTTT. This gives the protein CATSASDRGLQPQHF. The rearrangement links TRBV24-1 to TRBJ1-5, with 9 bases that match TRBD1. This CDR3 has 15 residues. The J segment lost 7 bases and the V segment lost 7 bases, leaving 10 bases of the junction unmatched. Germline V gene data show CDR1 as KGHDR and CDR2 as SFDVKD.

The V and J genes are TRBV7-9 and TRBJ1-2; D is undetermined. V was cut by 3 bases and J by 4 bases, with 9 bases left in between. Germline CDR1 SEHNR, CDR2 FQNEAQ (reference sequence). The CDR3 consists of 13 residues. The CDR3 is CASSLRQSYGYTF. As DNA, the CDR3 is TGTGCCAGCAGCTTGCGGCAAAGCTATGGCTACACCTTC.

The DNA for the CDR3 is TGTGCCAGCAGTGCCGGGGGACAGGACCTTTATGGCTACACCTTC. It specifies CASSAGGQDLYGYTF. J is TRBJ1-2 and V is TRBV28; 8 bases agree with TRBD1. This CDR3 has 15 residues. With V trimmed by 5 bases and J by 5 bases, 10 bases remained unmatched. Germline values: CDR1 MDHEN, CDR2 SYDVKM.

The chain has TRBV11-3 and TRBJ1-1; D call uncertain. The CDR3 extends over 15 amino acids. Trimming left V 1 base short and J 0 bases short, with 9 bases between. CDR1 and CDR2 (germline): SGHNT, YENEEA. The CDR3 nucleotides read TGTGCCAGCAGCTTAGGTGGCAGTATGAACACTGAAGCTTTCTTT. Translation gives CASSLGGSMNTEAFF.

This clone occurred once. The chain is built from TRBV5-1 and TRBJ1-4; perhaps TRBD1 as D (5 bases). Deletions cut 3 bases from V and 6 bases from J, with 27 bases between. The CDR3 has 19 amino acids. The germline gives CDR1 SGHRS, CDR2 YFSETQ. In DNA, the CDR3 is TGCGCCAGCAGCTCACGCCCGGGACCCCGGGGAGGGGAGGATGAAAAACTGTTTTTT. This sequence encodes CASSSRPGPRGGEDEKLFF.

The CDR3 protein is CASSPSSASNTGELFF. The CDR3 region has the DNA TGTGCCAGCAGCCCCAGTTCGGCCTCGAACACCGGGGAGCTGTTTTTT. This sequence joins TRBV9 and TRBJ2-2; D not certain. Looked up from germline, CDR1 is SGDLS and CDR2 is YYNGEE. The CDR3 runs 16 residues. V was clipped by 4 bases and J by 0 bases, with 13 bases between them.

The chain links TRBV4-1 to TRBJ1-3; D is undetermined. Germline V gene lookup returns CDR1 MGHRA and CDR2 YSYEKL. The CDR3 sequence is 19 residues long. Trimming took 0 bases from V and 0 from J, leaving 18 bases between them. CDR3 amino acids: CASSQDLALYASSGNTIYF. The CDR3, as DNA: TGCGCCAGCAGCCAAGATCTTGCTCTTTACGCTAGCTCTGGAAACACCATATATTTT.

V usage is TRBV7-2 and J usage is TRBJ2-1; no clear D. CDR1 SGHTA and CDR2 FQGNSA come from the germline V gene. The germline V and J ends were trimmed by 5 bases and 10 bases, with 9 bases remaining between them. The CDR3 is 11 residues long. The CDR3: CASSPAREQFF. In DNA form, the CDR3 reads TGTGCCAGCAGCCCGGCCAGGGAGCAGTTCTTC. The whole variable domain, filled in from reference TRBV7-2 and TRBJ2-1, reads GAGVSQSPSNKVTEKGKDVELRCDPISGHTALYWYRQSLGQGLEFLIYFQGNSAPDKSGLPSDRFSAERTGGSVSTLTIQRTQQEDSAVYLCASSPAREQFFGPGTRLTVL.

This clone was counted a single time. The J gene is TRBJ1-4, the V gene TRBV5-1; possibly TRBD1 for D (6 bases). The V gene lost 2 bases and the J gene lost 6 bases, with 20 bases spanning the gap. Germline V gene sequence: CDR1 SGHRS, CDR2 YFSETQ. The CDR3 is 17 residues long. CDR3 region: CASSFEGDAGADEKLFF. As DNA, the CDR3 is TGCGCCAGCAGCTTCGAAGGGGACGCGGGGGCGGATGAAAAACTGTTTTTT.

Turning to this clone: The sample carries other DNA sequences with the same CDR3. The chain is built from TRBV5-1 and TRBJ1-2; 9 nucleotides line up with TRBD1. The CDR3 runs 14 residues. The V gene end was trimmed by 4 bases and the J gene end by 5 bases; junction bases not matched to a gene: 6. CDR1 is SGHRS and CDR2 is YFSETQ in the germline V gene. The CDR3 spells CASSPGTGIYGYTF. The CDR3 bases are TGCGCCAGCAGCCCGGGGACAGGGATTTATGGCTACACCTTC.

The V call is TRBV4-2, the J call TRBJ2-2, with 7 bases lining up with TRBD1. The CDR3 runs 16 residues. Germline V gene data show CDR1 as LGHNA and CDR2 as YNFKEQ. V shed 4 bases and J 6 bases; nucleotides not matched to a gene: 11. Here the CDR3 DNA reads TGTGCCAGCAGCCCCGCCGGTGACAGGGCTCCCGGGGAGCTGTTTTTT. The encoded protein is CASSPAGDRAPGELFF.

V is TRBV7-9 and J is TRBJ2-3; D possibly corresponds to TRBD1 (5 bases). The CDR3 is 15 residues long. Per the germline V gene, CDR1 is SEHNR and CDR2 is FQNEAQ (reference sequence). The CDR3 nucleotides are TGTGCTCAAATCCAGGGCCTACAGTCCGAAGATACGCAGTATTTT. Residues: CAQIQGLQSEDTQYF.

The chain has TRBV10-3 and TRBJ2-5; a possible D gene is TRBD2 (6 bases). The germline CDR1 and CDR2 sequences are ENHRY and SYGVKD. Trimming cost V 6 bases and J 4 bases, with 12 bases left between them. CDR3 length: 13 residues. For the CDR3, the DNA is TGTGCCATCAGCCTCCGGGAGTCAGAGACCCAGTACTTC. This translates into CAISLRESETQYF.

The chain has TRBV6-5 and TRBJ2-5; 10 bases align to TRBD2. The CDR3 contains 15 residues. Per the germline V gene, CDR1 is MNHEY and CDR2 is SVGAGI. The junction had 5 bases not matched to a gene; V was cut back by 2 bases and J by 5 bases. The CDR3 coding sequence is TGTGCCAGCAGTTACGGGGGGACTAGCGTGGAGACCCAGTACTTC. Its translation: CASSYGGTSVETQYF.

The chain employs TRBV21-1 and TRBJ1-2. TRBV21-1 is an annotated pseudogene. The CDR3 contains 14 residues. CDR3 region: CASSKERWGYGYTF. CDR3 DNA: TGTGCCAGCAGCAAAGAACGTTGGGGCTATGGCTACACCTTC.

The chain has TRBV10-3 and TRBJ2-7, with D tentatively TRBD1 (5 bases). The V gene lost 0 bases and the J gene lost 6 bases, with 9 bases spanning the gap. CDR1 is ENHRY and CDR2 is SYGVKD in the germline V gene. This CDR3 is built from 13 residues. The CDR3 sequence is CAISESGVAEQYF. The CDR3 DNA reads as TGTGCCATCAGTGAGTCAGGGGTTGCCGAGCAGTACTTC.

This clone was recorded once. The gene calls are TRBV15 and TRBJ1-5; D is unresolved. Looked up from germline, CDR1 is LNHNV and CDR2 is YYDKDF (reference sequence). V was cut by 4 bases and J by 4 bases, with 11 bases left in between. The CDR3 is 14 residues long. The CDR3 sequence is CATSKRTGNQPQHF. Here the CDR3 DNA reads TGTGCCACCAGCAAACGTACGGGAAATCAGCCCCAGCATTTT.

The J gene is TRBJ2-5, the V gene TRBV5-1; a weak D match, TRBD2 (5 bases). Trimming shortened V by 2 bases and J by 5 bases, and 13 bases separated the two germline ends. Germline CDR1 is SGHRS and CDR2 is YFSETQ. This CDR3 contains 14 residues. This CDR3 is CASSFFSSGETQYF. In nucleotides, the CDR3 is TGCGCCAGCAGCTTTTTTTCCTCGGGGGAGACCCAGTACTTC.

The rearrangement links TRBV6-5 to TRBJ1-5; D remains ambiguous. Trimming stripped 6 bases from V and 4 bases from J, with 4 bases between. The CDR3 is 11 residues long. Germline V gene data show CDR1 as MNHEY and CDR2 as SVGAGI. In DNA form, the CDR3 reads TGTGCCAGCAGCGAGAATCAGCCCCAGCATTTT. Translation: CASSENQPQHF.

Worth noting for this clone: A much larger clone sits a single nucleotide away, making a read error possible. The rearrangement links TRBV3-1 (or the pseudogene TRBV3-2) to TRBJ1-1, with a possible D match to TRBD1 (6 bases). Trimming took 6 bases from V and 1 from J, leaving 9 bases between them. The CDR3 has 13 residues. Per the germline V gene, CDR1 is LGHDT and CDR2 is YNNKEL (reference sequence). As DNA, the CDR3 is TGTGCCAGCAGTATACAGGGGAACACTGAAGCTTTCTTT. As protein: CASSIQGNTEAFF.

The chain is built from TRBV11-2 and TRBJ2-5, with D tentatively TRBD2 (6 bases). The V gene lost 1 base and the J gene lost 7 bases, with 13 bases spanning the gap. In germline, CDR1 is SGHAT, CDR2 FQNNGV. This CDR3 is built from 14 residues. CDR3 sequence (DNA): TGTGCCAGCAGCTTAGGTCCGGGACTCGGGACCCAGTACTTC. This translates into CASSLGPGLGTQYF.

The chain joins TRBV2 to TRBJ2-3; D unclear. V was cut by 7 bases and J by 1 base, with 12 bases left in between. Germline CDR1 and CDR2: SNHLY and FYNNEI. The CDR3 covers 14 residues. For the CDR3, the DNA is TGTGCCAGCACCGCGGTCAACCGCACAGATACGCAGTATTTT. Encoded protein: CASTAVNRTDTQYF.

This clone was seen once. The rearrangement uses TRBV15 and TRBJ2-3; 7 bases line up with TRBD2. Per the germline V gene, CDR1 is LNHNV and CDR2 is YYDKDF (reference sequence). V shed 9 bases, J shed 3 bases, and the junction held 9 bases outside the gene matches. There are 14 residues in the CDR3. CDR3 DNA: TGTGCCACGAGTTTCGGACTAGGGACAGATACGCAGTATTTT. Translated: CATSFGLGTDTQYF.

This chain links TRBV5-6 with TRBJ2-7; D is undetermined. The CDR3 contains 13 residues. In germline, CDR1 is SGHDT, CDR2 YYEEEE. V was trimmed by 0 bases and J by 5 bases, leaving 9 bases between them. CDR3 DNA: TGTGCCAGCAGCTTGGCCTGGTCGGACGAGCAGTACTTC. It translates to CASSLAWSDEQYF.

The chain uses TRBV7-9 and TRBJ1-1; D not resolved. V was pared by 3 bases and J by 6 bases, with 14 bases between. The CDR3 runs to 14 residues. Germline values: CDR1 SEHNR, CDR2 FQNEAQ (reference sequence). This CDR3 reads CASSFHVVGAEAFF. The CDR3 DNA sequence: TGTGCCAGCAGCTTCCACGTAGTCGGTGCTGAAGCTTTCTTT.

This clone was observed a few times. The genes are TRBV7-2 and TRBJ2-2; D is undetermined. The ends were cut back, 3 bases at V and 6 bases at J, with 14 bases in the middle. Germline CDR1 SGHTA, CDR2 FQGNSA. The CDR3 extends over 15 amino acids. CDR3 sequence: CASSLALYGSGELFF. The CDR3 DNA is TGTGCCAGCAGCTTGGCTCTTTACGGATCCGGGGAGCTGTTTTTT.

The chain combines TRBV14 with TRBJ1-1, with D possibly being TRBD1 (5 bases). Trimming took 3 bases from V and 5 from J, leaving 13 bases between them. Germline lookup yields CDR1 SGHDN and CDR2 FVKESK. The CDR3 sequence is 14 residues long. CDR3 loop: CASSQYEGLTEAFF. In nucleotides, the CDR3 is TGTGCCAGCAGCCAGTATGAGGGGTTAACTGAAGCTTTCTTT. Looking up the rest from reference TRBV14 and TRBJ1-1 gives the full variable domain: EAGVTQFPSHSVIEKGQTVTLRCDPISGHDNLYWYRRVMGKEIKFLLHFVKESKQDESGMPNNRFLAERTGGTYSTLKVQPAELEDSGVYFCASSQYEGLTEAFFGQGTRLTVV.

The rearrangement links TRBV5-1 to TRBJ2-3; a possible D gene is TRBD1 (6 bases). The V and J ends lost 3 bases and 0 bases respectively, with 14 bases between them. The CDR3 has 16 residues. Germline V gene lookup returns CDR1 SGHRS and CDR2 YFSETQ. The CDR3 coding sequence is TGCGCCAGCAGCTCTTCCGGGACACTTAGCACAGATACGCAGTATTTT. It encodes CASSSSGTLSTDTQYF.

The chain employs TRBV6-2 or TRBV6-3 and TRBJ2-2; D possibly corresponds to TRBD1 (6 bases). Germline V lookup: CDR1 MNHEY, CDR2 SVGEGT. V lost 3 bases, J lost 2 bases, and 13 bases lay in between. The CDR3 length is 16 residues. Here the CDR3 DNA reads TGTGCCAGCAGTTATAGAGGGGGATTAAACACCGGGGAGCTGTTTTTT. It is translated as CASSYRGGLNTGELFF.